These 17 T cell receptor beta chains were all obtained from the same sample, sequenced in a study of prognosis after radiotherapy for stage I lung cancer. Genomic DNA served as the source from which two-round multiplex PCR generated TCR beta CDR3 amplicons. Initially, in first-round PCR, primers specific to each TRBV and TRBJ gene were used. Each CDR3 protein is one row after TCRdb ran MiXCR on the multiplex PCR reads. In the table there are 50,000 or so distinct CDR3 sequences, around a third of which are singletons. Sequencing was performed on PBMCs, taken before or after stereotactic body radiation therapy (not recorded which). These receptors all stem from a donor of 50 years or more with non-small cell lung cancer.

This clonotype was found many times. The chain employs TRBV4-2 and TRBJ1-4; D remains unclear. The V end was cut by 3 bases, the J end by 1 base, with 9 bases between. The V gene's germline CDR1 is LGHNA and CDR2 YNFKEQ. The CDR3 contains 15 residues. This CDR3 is CASSQVDLTNEKLFF. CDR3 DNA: TGTGCCAGCAGCCAGGTGGATTTAACTAATGAAAAACTGTTTTTT.

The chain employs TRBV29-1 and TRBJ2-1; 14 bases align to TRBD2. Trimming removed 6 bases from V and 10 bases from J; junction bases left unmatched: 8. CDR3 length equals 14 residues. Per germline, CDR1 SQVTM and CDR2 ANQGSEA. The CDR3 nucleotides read TGCAGCGTCAAGGGGACTAGCGGGAGTGTGGAGCAGTTCTTC. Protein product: CSVKGTSGSVEQFF.

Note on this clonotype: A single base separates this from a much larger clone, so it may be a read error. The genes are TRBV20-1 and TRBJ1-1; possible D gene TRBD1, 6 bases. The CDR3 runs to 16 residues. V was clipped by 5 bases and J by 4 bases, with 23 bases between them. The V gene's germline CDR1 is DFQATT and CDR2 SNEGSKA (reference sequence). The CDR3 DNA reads TGCAGTGCTGGGAGGTGGGGTCAGGGGTCGGCCACTGAAGCTTTCTTT. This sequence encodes CSAGRWGQGSATEAFF.

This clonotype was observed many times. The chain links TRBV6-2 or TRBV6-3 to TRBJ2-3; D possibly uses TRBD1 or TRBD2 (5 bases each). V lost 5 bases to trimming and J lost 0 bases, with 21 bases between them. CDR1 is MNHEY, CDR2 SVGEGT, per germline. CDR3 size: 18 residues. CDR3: CASSHFETGTDSTDTQYF. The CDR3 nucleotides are TGTGCCAGCAGTCACTTTGAGACCGGGACGGACAGCACAGATACGCAGTATTTT.

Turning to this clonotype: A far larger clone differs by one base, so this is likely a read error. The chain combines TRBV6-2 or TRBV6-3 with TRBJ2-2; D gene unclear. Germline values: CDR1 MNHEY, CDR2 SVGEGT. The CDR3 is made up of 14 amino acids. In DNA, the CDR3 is TGTGCCAGCAGGCTAGACGGTCACACCTGGGAGCTGTTTTTT. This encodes CASRLDGHTWELFF.

CDR3 loop: CASRRSGTGVYGYTF. CDR3 nucleotides: TGTGCCAGCAGAAGGTCCGGGACAGGGGTATATGGCTACACCTTC. The V gene is TRBV3-1, the J gene TRBJ1-2; 10 bases align to TRBD1. Germline V gives CDR1 LGHDT, CDR2 YNNKEL (reference sequence). There are 15 residues in the CDR3. J gave up 5 bases and V 6 bases, and 9 bases lay outside the gene matches.

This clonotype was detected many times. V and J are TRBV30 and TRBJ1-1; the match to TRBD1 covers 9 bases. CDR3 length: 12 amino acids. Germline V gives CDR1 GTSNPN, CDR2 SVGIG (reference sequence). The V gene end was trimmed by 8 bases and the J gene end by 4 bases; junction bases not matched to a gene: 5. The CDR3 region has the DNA TGTGCCGGGGACAGGGATAGCACTGAAGCTTTCTTT. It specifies CAGDRDSTEAFF. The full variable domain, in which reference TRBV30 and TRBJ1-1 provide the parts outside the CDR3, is SQTIHQWPATLVQPVGSPLSLECTVEGTSNPNLYWYRQAAGRGLQLLFYSVGIGQISSEVPQNLSASRPQDRQFILSSKKLLLSDSGFYLCAGDRDSTEAFFGQGTRLTVV.

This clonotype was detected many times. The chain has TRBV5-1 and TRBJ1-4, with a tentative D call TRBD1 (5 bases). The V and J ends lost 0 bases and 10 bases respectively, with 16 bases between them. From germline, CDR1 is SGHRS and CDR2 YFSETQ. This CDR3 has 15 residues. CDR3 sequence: CASSLAGGISGKLFF. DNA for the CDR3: TGCGCCAGCAGCTTGGCCGGGGGTATAAGCGGAAAACTGTTTTTT.

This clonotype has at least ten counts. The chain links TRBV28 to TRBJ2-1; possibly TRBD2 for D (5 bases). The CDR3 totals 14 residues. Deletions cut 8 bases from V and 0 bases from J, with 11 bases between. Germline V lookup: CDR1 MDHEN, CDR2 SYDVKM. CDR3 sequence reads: CASEEESSYNEQFF. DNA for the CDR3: TGTGCCAGCGAGGAGGAGAGCTCCTACAATGAGCAGTTCTTC.

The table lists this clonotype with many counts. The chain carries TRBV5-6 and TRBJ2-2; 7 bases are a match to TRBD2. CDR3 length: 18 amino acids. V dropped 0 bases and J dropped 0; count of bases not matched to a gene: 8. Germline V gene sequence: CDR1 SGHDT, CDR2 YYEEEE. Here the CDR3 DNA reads TGTGCCAGCAGCTTGGTTGCGGGAGCGACTACGAACACCGGGGAGCTGTTTTTT. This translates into CASSLVAGATTNTGELFF.

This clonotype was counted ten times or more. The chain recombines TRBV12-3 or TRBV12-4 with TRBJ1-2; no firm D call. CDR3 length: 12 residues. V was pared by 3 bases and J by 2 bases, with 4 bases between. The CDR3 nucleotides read TGTGCCAGCAGTTTCTGGAACTATGGCTACACCTTC. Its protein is CASSFWNYGYTF.

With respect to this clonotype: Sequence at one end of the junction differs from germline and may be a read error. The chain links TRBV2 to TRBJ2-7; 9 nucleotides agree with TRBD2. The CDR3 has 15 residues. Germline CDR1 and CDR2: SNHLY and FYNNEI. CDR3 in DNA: TGTGCCATCAGTGAACGTCTAGCGGGATGCTACGAGCAGTACTTC. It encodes CAISERLAGCYEQYF. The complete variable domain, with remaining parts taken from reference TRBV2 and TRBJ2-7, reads EPEVTQTPSHQVTQMGQEVILRCVPISNHLYFYWYRQILGQKVEFLVSFYNNEISEKSEIFDDQFSVERPDGSNFTLKIRSTKLEDSAMYFCAISERLAGCYEQYFGPGTRLTVT.

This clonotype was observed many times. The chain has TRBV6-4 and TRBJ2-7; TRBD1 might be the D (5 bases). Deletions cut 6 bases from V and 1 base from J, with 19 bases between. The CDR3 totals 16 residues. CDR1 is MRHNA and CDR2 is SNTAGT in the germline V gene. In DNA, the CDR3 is TGTGCCAGCAGACCCTCGCGCGGCAGGGTATCCTACGAGCAGTACTTC. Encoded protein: CASRPSRGRVSYEQYF.

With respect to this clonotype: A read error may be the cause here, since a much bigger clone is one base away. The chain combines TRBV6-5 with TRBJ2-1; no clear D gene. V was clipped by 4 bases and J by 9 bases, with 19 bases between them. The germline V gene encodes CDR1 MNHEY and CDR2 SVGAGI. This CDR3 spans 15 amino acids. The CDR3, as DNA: TGTGCCAGCAGTTCCCCCCGGATAGGTGGAAGTGAGCAGTTCTTC. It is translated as CASSSPRIGGSEQFF.

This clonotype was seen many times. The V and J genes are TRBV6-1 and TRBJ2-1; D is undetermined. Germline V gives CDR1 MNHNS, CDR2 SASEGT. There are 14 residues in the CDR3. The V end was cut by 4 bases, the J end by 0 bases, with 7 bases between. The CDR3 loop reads CASSVSFSYNEQFF. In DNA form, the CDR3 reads TGTGCCAGCAGTGTGAGCTTCTCCTACAATGAGCAGTTCTTC.

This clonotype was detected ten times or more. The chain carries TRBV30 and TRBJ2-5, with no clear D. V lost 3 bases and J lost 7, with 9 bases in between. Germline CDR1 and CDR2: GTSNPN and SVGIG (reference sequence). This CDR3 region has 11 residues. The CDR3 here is CAWSGTGTQYF. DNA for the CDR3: TGTGCCTGGAGCGGTACTGGGACCCAGTACTTC.

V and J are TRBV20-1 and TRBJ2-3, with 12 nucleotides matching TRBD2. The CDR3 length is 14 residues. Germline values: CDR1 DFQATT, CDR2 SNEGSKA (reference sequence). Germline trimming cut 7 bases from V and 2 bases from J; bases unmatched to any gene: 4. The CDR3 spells CSGRLAGDTDTQYF. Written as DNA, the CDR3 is TGCAGTGGCAGACTAGCGGGAGACACAGATACGCAGTATTTT.